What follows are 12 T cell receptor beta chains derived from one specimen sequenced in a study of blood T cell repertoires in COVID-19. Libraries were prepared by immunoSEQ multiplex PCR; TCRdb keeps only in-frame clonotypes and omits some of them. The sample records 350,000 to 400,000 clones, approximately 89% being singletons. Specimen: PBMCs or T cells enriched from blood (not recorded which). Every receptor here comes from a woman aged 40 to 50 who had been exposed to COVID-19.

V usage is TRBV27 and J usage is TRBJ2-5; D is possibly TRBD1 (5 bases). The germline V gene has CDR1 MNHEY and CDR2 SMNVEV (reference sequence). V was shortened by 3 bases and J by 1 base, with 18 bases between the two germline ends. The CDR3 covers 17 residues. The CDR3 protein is CASSFYRGFELQETQYF. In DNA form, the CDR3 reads TGTGCCAGCAGTTTTTATAGGGGCTTTGAGCTCCAAGAGACCCAGTACTTC.

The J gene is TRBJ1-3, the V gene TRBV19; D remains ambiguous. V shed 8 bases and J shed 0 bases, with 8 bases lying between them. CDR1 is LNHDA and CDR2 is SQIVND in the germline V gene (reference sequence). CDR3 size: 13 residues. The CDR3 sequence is CASRVSSGNTIYF. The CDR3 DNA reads TGTGCCAGTCGGGTGAGCTCTGGAAACACCATATATTTT.

The CDR3 region has the DNA TGTGCCAGCAGTTTTCGGGTTAAGCAGTACTTC. Protein product: CASSFRVKQYF. The V and J genes are TRBV12-3 or TRBV12-4 and TRBJ2-7; D call uncertain. Between the trimmed V and J ends, which lost 3 bases and 8 bases, there was a span of 8 bases. The CDR3 has 11 residues.

The CDR3 sequence: CASSLSLNWNTEAFF. The CDR3 DNA follows: TGTGCCAGCAGCTTAAGCCTGAATTGGAACACTGAAGCTTTCTTT. V is TRBV7-2 and J is TRBJ1-1; D unresolved. This CDR3 comprises 15 residues. Trimming took 2 bases from V and 1 from J, leaving 11 bases between them. The germline gives CDR1 SGHTA, CDR2 FQGNSA.

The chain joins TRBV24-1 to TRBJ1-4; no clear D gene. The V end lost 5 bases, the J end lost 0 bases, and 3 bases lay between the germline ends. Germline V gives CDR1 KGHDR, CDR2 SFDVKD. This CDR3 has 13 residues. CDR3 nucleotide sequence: TGTGCCACCAGTGCCGCAACTAATGAAAAACTGTTTTTT. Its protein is CATSAATNEKLFF.

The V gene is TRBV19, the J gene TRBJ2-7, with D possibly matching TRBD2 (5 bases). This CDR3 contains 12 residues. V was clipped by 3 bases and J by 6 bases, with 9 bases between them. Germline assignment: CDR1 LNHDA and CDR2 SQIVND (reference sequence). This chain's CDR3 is CASSIAGSEQYF. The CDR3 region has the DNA TGTGCCAGTAGTATCGCGGGTTCCGAGCAGTACTTC.

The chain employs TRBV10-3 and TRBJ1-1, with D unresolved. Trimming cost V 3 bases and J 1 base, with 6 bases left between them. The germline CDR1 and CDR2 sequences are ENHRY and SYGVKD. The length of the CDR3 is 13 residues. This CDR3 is CAISDRPNTEAFF. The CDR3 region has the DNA TGTGCCATCAGTGACAGGCCGAACACTGAAGCTTTCTTT.

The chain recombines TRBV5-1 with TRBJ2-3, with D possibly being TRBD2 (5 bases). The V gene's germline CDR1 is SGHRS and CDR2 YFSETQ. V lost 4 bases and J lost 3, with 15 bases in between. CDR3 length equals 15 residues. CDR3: CASSIMGSRTDTQYF. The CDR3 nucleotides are TGCGCCAGCAGCATTATGGGGAGCCGGACAGATACGCAGTATTTT. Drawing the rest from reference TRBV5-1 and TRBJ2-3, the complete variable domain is KAGVTQTPRYLIKTRGQQVTLSCSPISGHRSVSWYQQTPGQGLQFLFEYFSETQRNKGNFPGRFSGRQFSNSRSEMNVSTLELGDSALYLCASSIMGSRTDTQYFGPGTRLTVL.

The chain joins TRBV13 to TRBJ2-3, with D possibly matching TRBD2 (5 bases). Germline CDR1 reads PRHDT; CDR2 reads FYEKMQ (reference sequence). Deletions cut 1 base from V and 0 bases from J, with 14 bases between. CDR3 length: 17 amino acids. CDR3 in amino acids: CASSLESSGISTDTQYF. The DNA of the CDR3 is TGTGCCAGCAGCTTAGAATCTTCGGGAATTAGCACAGATACGCAGTATTTT.

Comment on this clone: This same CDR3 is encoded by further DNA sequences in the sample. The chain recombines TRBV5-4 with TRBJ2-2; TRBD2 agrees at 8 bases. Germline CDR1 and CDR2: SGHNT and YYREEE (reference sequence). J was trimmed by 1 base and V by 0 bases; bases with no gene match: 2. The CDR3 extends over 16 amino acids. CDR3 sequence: CASSLGLAGNTGELFF. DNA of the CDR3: TGTGCCAGCAGCTTGGGGCTAGCGGGGAACACCGGGGAGCTGTTTTTT.

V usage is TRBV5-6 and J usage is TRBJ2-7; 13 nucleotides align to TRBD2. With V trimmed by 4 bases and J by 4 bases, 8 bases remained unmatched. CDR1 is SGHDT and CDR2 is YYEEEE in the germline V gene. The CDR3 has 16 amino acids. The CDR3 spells CASSEPGLAGLYEQYF. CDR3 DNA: TGTGCCAGCAGCGAACCGGGACTAGCGGGGCTATACGAGCAGTACTTC. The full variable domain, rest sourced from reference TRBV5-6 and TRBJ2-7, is DAGVTQSPTHLIKTRGQQVTLRCSPKSGHDTVSWYQQALGQGPQFIFQYYEEEERQRGNFPDRFSGHQFPNYSSELNVNALLLGDSALYLCASSEPGLAGLYEQYFGPGTRLTVT.

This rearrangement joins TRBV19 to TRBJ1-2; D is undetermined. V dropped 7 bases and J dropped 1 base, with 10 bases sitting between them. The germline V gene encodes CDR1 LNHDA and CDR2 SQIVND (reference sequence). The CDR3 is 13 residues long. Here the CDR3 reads CASTVGINYGYTF. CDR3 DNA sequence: TGTGCCAGTACGGTCGGGATTAACTATGGCTACACCTTC.